This T cell receptor beta chain was documented in a study of patients and donors after allogeneic stem cell transplantation. The CDR3 has 16 residues. V was clipped by 1 base and J by 0 bases, with 13 bases between them. Germline CDR1 reads LGHNA; CDR2 reads YNFKEQ. Via MiXCR, TCRdb re-called the RT-PCR reads, giving one row per CDR3 protein. This table has 900,000 to 1,000,000 distinct CDR3 sequences, approximately 19% appearing once. The receptor's source is a human donor who was either an allogeneic HSCT recipient or a stem cell or donor lymphocyte infusion donor (not recorded which). It is not recorded whose cells these are; they may come from a transplant donor. The sequencing sample was made of blood, either unsorted or a sorted T cell fraction (not recorded which). The chain recombines TRBV4-2 with TRBJ2-7, with D perhaps matching TRBD1 (5 bases). CDR3 DNA: TGTGCCAGCAGCCAAGGAACAGGATCCCTCTCCTACGAGCAGTACTTC. Translated, it gives CASSQGTGSLSYEQYF.